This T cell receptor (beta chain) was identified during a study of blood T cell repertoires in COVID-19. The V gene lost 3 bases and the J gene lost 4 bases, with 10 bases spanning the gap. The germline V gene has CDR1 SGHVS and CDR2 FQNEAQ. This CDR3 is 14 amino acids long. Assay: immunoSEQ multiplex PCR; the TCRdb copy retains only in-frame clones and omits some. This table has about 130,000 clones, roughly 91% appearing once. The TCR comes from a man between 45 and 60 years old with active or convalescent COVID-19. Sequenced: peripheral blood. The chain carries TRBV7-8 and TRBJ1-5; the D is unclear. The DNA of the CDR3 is TGTGCCAGCAGCTTTGGGCAGTCAAATCAGCCCCAGCATTTT. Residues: CASSFGQSNQPQHF.